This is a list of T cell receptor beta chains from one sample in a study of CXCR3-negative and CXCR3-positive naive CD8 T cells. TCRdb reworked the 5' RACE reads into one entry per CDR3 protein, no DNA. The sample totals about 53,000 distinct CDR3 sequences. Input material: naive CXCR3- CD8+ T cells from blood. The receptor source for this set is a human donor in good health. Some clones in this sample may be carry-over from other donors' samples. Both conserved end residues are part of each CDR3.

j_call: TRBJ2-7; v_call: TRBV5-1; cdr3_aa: CASSLGSIYEQYF
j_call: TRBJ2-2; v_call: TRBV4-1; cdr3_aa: CAGGQGPGGELFF
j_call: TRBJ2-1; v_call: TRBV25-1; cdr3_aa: CASSEFGGGNEQFF
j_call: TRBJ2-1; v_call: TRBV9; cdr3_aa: CARYRDRVQGANEQFF
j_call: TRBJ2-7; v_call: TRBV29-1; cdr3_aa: CSVEVIEAEQYF
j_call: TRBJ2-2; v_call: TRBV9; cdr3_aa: CASSAPLGTALTGELFF
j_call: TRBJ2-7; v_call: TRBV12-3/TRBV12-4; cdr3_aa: CASSFQDLRDRVIYEQYF
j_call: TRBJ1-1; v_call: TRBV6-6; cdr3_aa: CASSRPEGQRFSTEAFF
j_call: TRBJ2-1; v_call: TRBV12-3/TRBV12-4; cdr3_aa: CASLPGGGSYNEQFF
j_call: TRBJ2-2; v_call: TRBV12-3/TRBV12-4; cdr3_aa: CASSNQGSAGELFF
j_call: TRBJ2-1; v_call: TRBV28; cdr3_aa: CASSPLAGVSNEQFF
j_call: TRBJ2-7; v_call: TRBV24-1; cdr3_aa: CATSEAGAYEQYF